These 16 T cell receptor beta chains were sequenced from one sample in a study of CD8 T cells in acute hepatitis C reinfection. As for time point: naive CD8 control sorted from an acute-time-point sample. The table came from immunoSEQ multiplex PCR; TCRdb's copy has only in-frame clones and leaves some out. The table includes 30,000 to 45,000 clones, 80% to 90% detected once. The sequencing sample was made of naive CD8+ T cells from PBMCs. All receptors derive from a woman between 18 and 29 years old who spontaneously cleared hepatitis C infection.

This clone was counted once. For the CDR3, the DNA is TGTGCCTCCACGGCTGAAGAGACCCAGTACTTC. It translates to CASTAEETQYF. The V gene is TRBV7-9, the J gene TRBJ2-5; D ambiguous. CDR3 length: 11 amino acids. Germline V lookup: CDR1 SEHNR, CDR2 FQNEAQ (reference sequence). Trimming removed 11 bases from V and 3 bases from J, with 10 bases in between.

This chain joins TRBV5-1 and TRBJ1-2, with D possibly matching TRBD1 (6 bases). Trimming took off 3 bases at V and 4 bases at J, with 13 bases between the two ends. The CDR3 sequence is 14 residues long. CDR1 is SGHRS and CDR2 is YFSETQ in the germline V gene. CDR3 in amino acids: CASSWGLAAYGYTF. The DNA for the CDR3 is TGCGCCAGCAGCTGGGGGCTGGCGGCCTATGGCTACACCTTC.

The chain couples TRBV7-3 to TRBJ2-3; the match to TRBD2 covers 8 bases. This CDR3 contains 16 residues. The V and J ends lost 3 bases and 6 bases, in that order; junction bases with no gene match: 11. Germline CDR1 and CDR2: SGHTA and FQGTGA. CDR3 amino acids: CASSFGAGVVGDTQYF. In DNA form, the CDR3 reads TGTGCCAGCAGCTTTGGAGCGGGAGTAGTTGGGGATACGCAGTATTTT.

This chain joins TRBV4-1 and TRBJ2-5, with TRBD2 matching over 8 bases. This CDR3 has 16 residues. V shed 1 base, J shed 1 base, and the junction held 5 bases outside the gene matches. Per the germline V gene, CDR1 is MGHRA and CDR2 is YSYEKL. The CDR3 sequence is CASSQGSGSGQETQYF. In DNA form, the CDR3 reads TGCGCCAGCAGCCAAGGAAGCGGGAGCGGCCAAGAGACCCAGTACTTC.

The rearrangement joins TRBV27 to TRBJ2-7; D possibly matches TRBD1 or TRBD2 (5 bases each). V was clipped by 3 bases and J by 10 bases, with 10 bases between them. Per germline, CDR1 MNHEY and CDR2 SMNVEV (reference sequence). CDR3 length: 11 residues. Here the CDR3 reads CASSFDGGQYF. The CDR3 DNA is TGTGCCAGCAGTTTTGATGGGGGTCAGTACTTC.

J is TRBJ1-2 and V is TRBV6-5; TRBD1 is a possible D gene (6 bases). This CDR3 spans 13 amino acids. Germline CDR1 and CDR2: MNHEY and SVGAGI. Trimming shortened V by 2 bases and J by 9 bases, and 13 bases separated the two germline ends. The CDR3 DNA reads TGTGCCAGCAGTTACCCAGGGGAGGATCGCTACACCTTC. This sequence encodes CASSYPGEDRYTF.

V and J are TRBV11-2 and TRBJ1-1, with D perhaps matching TRBD1 (5 bases). V shed 5 bases and J shed 5 bases, with 12 bases lying between them. Germline V gene data show CDR1 as SGHAT and CDR2 as FQNNGV. CDR3 size: 13 residues. CDR3 residues: CASSGGGTTEAFF. CDR3 coding DNA: TGTGCCAGCAGCGGTGGGGGGACGACTGAAGCTTTCTTT.

The chain couples TRBV27 to TRBJ2-1; the match to TRBD2 covers 8 bases. This CDR3 contains 16 residues. Germline V gene lookup returns CDR1 MNHEY and CDR2 SMNVEV (reference sequence). V trimming: 3 bases; J trimming: 3 bases; junction bases outside the gene matches: 7. The CDR3 reads CASSFAASGLYNEQFF. The CDR3 DNA follows: TGTGCCAGCAGTTTTGCGGCTAGCGGGCTCTACAATGAGCAGTTCTTC.

The chain joins TRBV7-3 to TRBJ2-1; 11 positions match TRBD2. V trimming: 1 base; J trimming: 5 bases; junction bases outside the gene matches: 4. Germline-derived CDR1 and CDR2 are SGHTA and FQGTGA. This CDR3 contains 16 residues. CDR3 loop: CASSLIGTSGHNEQFF. For the CDR3, the DNA is TGTGCCAGCAGCTTAATCGGGACTAGCGGCCACAATGAGCAGTTCTTC.

The chain carries TRBV27 and TRBJ1-1; the D is unclear. Germline V gene lookup returns CDR1 MNHEY and CDR2 SMNVEV (reference sequence). This CDR3 has 16 residues. V was clipped by 0 bases and J by 0 bases, with 11 bases between them. The CDR3 DNA follows: TGTGCCAGCAGTTTATCCCCCCCCCGACTGAACACTGAAGCTTTCTTT. Protein product: CASSLSPPRLNTEAFF.

The chain carries TRBV7-9 and TRBJ1-1; D unresolved. The V and J ends lost 7 bases and 3 bases respectively, with 9 bases between them. From germline, CDR1 is SEHNR and CDR2 FQNEAQ (reference sequence). This CDR3 is built from 12 residues. The CDR3 DNA follows: TGTGCCAGCACCACCGAAGACACTGAAGCTTTCTTT. As protein: CASTTEDTEAFF.

The V gene is TRBV27, the J gene TRBJ1-1, with D unclear. V shed 2 bases and J shed 4 bases, with 11 bases lying between them. The CDR3 length is 14 residues. Germline V gene data show CDR1 as MNHEY and CDR2 as SMNVEV (reference sequence). The CDR3 region is CASSLRGFGTEAFF. As DNA, the CDR3 is TGTGCCAGCAGTTTAAGAGGGTTCGGCACTGAAGCTTTCTTT.

The chain has TRBV4-1 and TRBJ2-7; D not resolved. This CDR3 is 12 amino acids long. Trimming shortened V by 2 bases and J by 4 bases, and 6 bases separated the two germline ends. Per germline, CDR1 MGHRA and CDR2 YSYEKL. The CDR3 DNA is TGCGCCAGCAGCCAAACCTATTACGAGCAGTACTTC. This translates into CASSQTYYEQYF.

The CDR3 nucleotides read TGTGCCAGTAGTGCGGACAGGTATGGCTACACCTTC. It encodes CASSADRYGYTF. This chain joins TRBV19 and TRBJ1-2; 7 nucleotides align to TRBD1. This CDR3 has 12 residues. V was pared by 5 bases and J by 5 bases, with 2 bases of the junction left unmatched. Germline values: CDR1 LNHDA, CDR2 SQIVND (reference sequence).

The genes are TRBV27 and TRBJ2-7; either TRBD1 or TRBD2 may supply D (5 bases each). The CDR3 contains 15 residues. Germline values: CDR1 MNHEY, CDR2 SMNVEV (reference sequence). V was shortened by 1 base and J by 4 bases, with 14 bases between the two germline ends. CDR3 coding DNA: TGTGCCAGCAGTTTATTACGGGGCCCTTCGTACGAGCAGTACTTC. Amino acids: CASSLLRGPSYEQYF.

This chain joins TRBV7-3 and TRBJ2-7; TRBD2 matches 9 bases. The junction had 7 bases not matched to a gene; V was cut back by 2 bases and J by 5 bases. The CDR3 covers 15 residues. Germline V lookup: CDR1 SGHTA, CDR2 FQGTGA. The CDR3 bases are TGTGCCAGCAGCTTAGAGGCGGGAGGGTGGAACGAGCAGTACTTC. It specifies CASSLEAGGWNEQYF. Full variable domain (outside the CDR3, taken from reference TRBV7-3 and TRBJ2-7): GAGVSQTPSNKVTEKGKYVELRCDPISGHTALYWYRQSLGQGPEFLIYFQGTGAADDSGLPNDRFFAVRPEGSVSTLKIQRTERGDSAVYLCASSLEAGGWNEQYFGPGTRLTVT.